This T cell receptor beta chain stems from a study of blood T cell repertoires in COVID-19. TCRdb's table, derived via immunoSEQ multiplex PCR, lists solely in-frame clones and lacks some. The sample lists approximately 310,000 clones, 70% to 90% occurring once. Trimming removed 2 bases at V and 5 bases at J, with 16 bases between. Germline assignment: CDR1 SGHTA and CDR2 FQGTGA. The CDR3 has 15 residues. The chain has TRBV7-3 and TRBJ2-7; no definite D call. The sample consisted of PBMCs or T cells enriched from blood (not recorded which). This TCR came from a man aged 25 to 40 who had recovered from COVID-19. CDR3 bases: TGTGCCAGCAGCTTAGCCCAAAGTGGAGCACACGAGCAGTACTTC. Its translation is CASSLAQSGAHEQYF.